This T cell receptor beta chain was captured by sequencing in a study of T cells in Graves' hyperthyroidism and ophthalmopathy. In the study overall: At initial diagnosis, before any treatment had begun, peripheral blood was obtained. Study-wide points: Ophthalmopathy onset followed model prediction by a median about 6.9 months.

Each ophthalmopathy patient scored at least 3 on the Clinical Activity Score and at least 4 on NOSPECS grade, with duration under 3 months. In making diagnoses, clinical symptoms, serum thyroxine and TRAb, thyroid ultrasound and orbital computed tomography were all used. From RNA transcripts, TCR beta CDR3 regions were amplified. The TCR CDR3 was amplified in a first-round RT-PCR using the HTBI primer set. One entry per CDR3 protein, called by TCRdb with MiXCR from the multiplex PCR reads. The repertoire includes some 350,000 distinct CDR3 sequences, around 13% of them detected once, and approximately 35% sits in the top ten. CDR3 length equals 17 residues. Germline V CDR1 and CDR2: DFQATT, SNEGSKA (reference sequence). The junction had 8 bases not matched to a gene; V was cut back by 0 bases and J by 3 bases. This clonotype has only a few counts. The antigen remains undetermined.

This TCR derives from a woman aged 40 to 49 with Graves' ophthalmopathy. This chain uses TRBV20-1 with TRBJ2-1; the match to TRBD2 covers 10 bases. The material sequenced was blood. In DNA, the CDR3 is TGCAGTGCTAGAGATCCTATACTAGCGGGGTTCTACAATGAGCAGTTCTTC. Its protein product is CSARDPILAGFYNEQFF.